This TCR beta chain was sequenced in a study of memory CD4+ T cells and cytomegalovirus serostatus. Study details: Of the healthy Belgian adults, 8 to 10 were CMV seropositive and 20 to 30 seronegative.

The CDR3 covers 14 residues. V shed 6 bases and J shed 4 bases, with 12 bases lying between them. Germline V gives CDR1 SGHTA, CDR2 FQGNSA. With respect to this clone: Antigen specificity is unknown.

Original data processing: After removing out-of-frame reads, over 2 million distinct TCRbeta sequences remained. TCRdb's copy holds only in-frame clones and misses some; the assay was immunoSEQ multiplex PCR. V and J calls and clone size come straight from that table; D and trimming were deduced from the DNA. The sample contains 55,000 to 75,000 clones, 80% to 85% of which appear only once. Study-wide findings and caveats: Of approximately 150 reported CMV TCRbeta sequences, some 67 were found in memory CD4+ repertoires.

Single viable CD3+CD4+CD8-CD45RO+ cells were sorted as the memory CD4+ T cells. After thawing, CD4+ T cells were positively selected. This receptor was identified in an adult in good health and CMV-seronegative. This chain joins TRBV7-2 and TRBJ1-4, with D possibly TRBD1 on 5 matching bases. The specimen was memory CD4+ T cells from blood. The CDR3 spells CASSRGSGNEKLFF. The DNA of the CDR3 is TGTGCCAGCAGTAGGGGATCGGGTAATGAAAAACTGTTTTTT.